This T cell receptor beta chain is from a study of post-analysis software for immune sequencing data. TCR beta libraries were prepared from cDNA with unique molecular identifiers. The authors obtained roughly 0.5 million cDNA molecules from approximately 1 to 10 million T cells. TCRdb re-called the PCR reads with MiXCR, one entry per CDR3 protein. The sample shows approximately 440,000 distinct CDR3 sequences, under 55% of them seen only once. The CDR3 runs to 11 residues. V shed 0 bases and J shed 11 bases, with 8 bases lying between them. Germline V CDR1 and CDR2: SGHRS, YFSETQ. General study results and limits: TRBV segments more frequent in patients than in controls numbered about 5 and included TRBV5-6, TRBV5-1 and TRBV20-1. Clustering by F measure revealed strong co-clustering among samples prepared together in one batch.

Only a few counts were recorded for this clonotype. Antigen: not known. The clonotype comes from a girl under 18 with multiple sclerosis. The sequenced sample was blood. The rearrangement joins TRBV5-1 to TRBJ2-5; the D is unclear. The CDR3 DNA is TGCGCCAGCAGCTTGGGTCAGGAGCAGTACTTC. This sequence encodes CASSLGQEQYF.